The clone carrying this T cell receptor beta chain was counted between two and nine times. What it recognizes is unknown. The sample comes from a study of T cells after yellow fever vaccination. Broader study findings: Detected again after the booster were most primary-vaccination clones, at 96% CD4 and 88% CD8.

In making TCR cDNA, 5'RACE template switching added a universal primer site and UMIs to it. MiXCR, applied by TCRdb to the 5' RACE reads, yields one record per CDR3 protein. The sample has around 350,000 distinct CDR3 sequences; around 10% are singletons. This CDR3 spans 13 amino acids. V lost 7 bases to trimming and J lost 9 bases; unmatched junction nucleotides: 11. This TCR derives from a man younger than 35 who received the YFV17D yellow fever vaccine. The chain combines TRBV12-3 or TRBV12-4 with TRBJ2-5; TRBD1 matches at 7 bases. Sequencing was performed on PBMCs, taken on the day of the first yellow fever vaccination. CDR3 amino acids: CASTRQGEGPQYF. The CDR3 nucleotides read TGTGCCAGCACCAGACAGGGAGAAGGGCCCCAGTACTTC.